The sequence of this TCR beta chain was determined in a study of T cells after posttransplantation cyclophosphamide. Clones were sequenced by immunoSEQ multiplex PCR, and TCRdb holds only the in-frame ones, with some missing. The repertoire yields about 40,000 clones, none seen only once; the top ten contain roughly 4.3%. This CDR3 is built from 15 residues. Germline V lookup: CDR1 LNHDA, CDR2 SQIVND (reference sequence). V was pared by 5 bases and J by 2 bases, with 7 bases of the junction left unmatched. This clone was seen many times. What it binds is unknown. Whole-study results and caveats: TRB clonality was highly associated with recipient CMV seropositivity and reactivation.

The origin of this receptor is a woman between 50 and 59 years old in good health and a related stem cell transplant donor. Sequenced sample: PBMCs. The rearrangement uses TRBV19 and TRBJ2-7, with 9 bases aligning to TRBD1. CDR3 nucleotides: TGTGCCAGTAGTGTACCGGGACAGGGAACCTACGAGCAGTACTTC. Protein product: CASSVPGQGTYEQYF.